A selection of T cell receptor beta chains follows, all from one sample in a study of a mutant IDH1 vaccine in newly diagnosed glioma. No antigen is known for these receptors. The assay was immunoSEQ multiplex PCR, and TCRdb's table has in-frame clones only and misses some. This table has under 95,000 clones, over 75% appearing once. The sample in question was PBMCs, obtained from a glioma patient whose treatment included an IDH1 peptide vaccine. The receptors were sampled from a woman between 45 and 65 years old with glioma. Each CDR3 is given with its conserved first and last residue. The size field is filled for only some rows; it gives once, few, many or a size class.

>TRBJ2-5|.|TRBV5-1
CASSRQETQYF
>.|.|TRBV10-2
CASTSSGSIYEQYF
>TRBJ2-7|.|TRBV2
CASSEVGAGGDYEQYF
>TRBJ2-7|.|TRBV30
CAWSLTLASTYEQYF
>TRBJ2-2|.|TRBV5-1
CASSSGQGYTGELFF
>TRBJ2-3|.|TRBV6-6
CASSYFRGEQYF
>TRBJ2-7|.|TRBV4-1
CASSHPTGSPYEQYF
>TRBJ1-1|.|TRBV19
CASSARWTEAFF
>TRBJ1-1|few|TRBV20-1
CSASQLTEAFF
>TRBJ2-3|.|TRBV19
CASTTIAGGLRDTQYF
>TRBJ1-2|.|TRBV2
CASSDGQNRAYGYTF
>TRBJ2-7|.|TRBV5-4
CASSPGGFYEQYF
>TRBJ1-2|.|TRBV5-6
CASSLRTNYGYTF
>TRBJ2-1|.|TRBV5-6
CASSLDSGNEQFF
>TRBJ1-2|.|TRBV5-1
CASSLDQGYGYTF
>TRBJ1-5|.|TRBV19
CASSIGAWDNQPQHF
>TRBJ2-1|.|TRBV10-3
CAISGLAGISYNEQFF
>TRBJ1-3|.|TRBV18
CASSPPYRTVSGNTIYF
>TRBJ2-4|.|TRBV23-1
CASSPRAILAKNIQYF